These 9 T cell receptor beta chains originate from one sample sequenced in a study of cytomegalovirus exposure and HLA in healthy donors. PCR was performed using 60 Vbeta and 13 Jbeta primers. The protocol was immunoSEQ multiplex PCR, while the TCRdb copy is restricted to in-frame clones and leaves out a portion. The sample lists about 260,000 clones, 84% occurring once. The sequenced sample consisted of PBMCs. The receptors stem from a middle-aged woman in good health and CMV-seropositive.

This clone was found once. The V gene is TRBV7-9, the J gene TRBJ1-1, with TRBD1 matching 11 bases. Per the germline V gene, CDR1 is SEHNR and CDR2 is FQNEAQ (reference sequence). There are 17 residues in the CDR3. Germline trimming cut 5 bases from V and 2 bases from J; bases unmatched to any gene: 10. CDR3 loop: CASSPTGTGGKNTEAFF. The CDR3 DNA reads TGTGCCAGCAGCCCAACCGGGACAGGGGGGAAAAACACTGAAGCTTTCTTT.

The CDR3 region is CASSSQEGTEAFF. CDR3 DNA: TGTGCCAGCAGCTCCCAGGAGGGCACTGAAGCTTTCTTT. V is TRBV7-9 and J is TRBJ1-1; D not resolved. Trimming took off 4 bases at V and 4 bases at J, with 10 bases between the two ends. The length of the CDR3 is 13 residues. The V gene's germline CDR1 is SEHNR and CDR2 FQNEAQ (reference sequence).

The DNA for the CDR3 is TGTGCCAGCAGTGAATACCCGGGGGTAGGGAGGTCCTATAATTCACCCCTCCACTTT. Translation: CASSEYPGVGRSYNSPLHF. V usage is TRBV6-1 and J usage is TRBJ1-6; tentatively, D is TRBD1 (5 bases). V shed 2 bases and J shed 1 base, with 18 bases lying between them. The germline V gene encodes CDR1 MNHNS and CDR2 SASEGT. The CDR3 has 19 amino acids.

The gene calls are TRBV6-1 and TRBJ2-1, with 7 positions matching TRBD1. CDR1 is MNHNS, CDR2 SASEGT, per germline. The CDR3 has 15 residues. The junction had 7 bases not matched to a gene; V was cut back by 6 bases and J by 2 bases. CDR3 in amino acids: CASRFDRETYNEQFF. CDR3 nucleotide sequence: TGTGCCAGCAGGTTTGACAGGGAGACCTACAATGAGCAGTTCTTC.

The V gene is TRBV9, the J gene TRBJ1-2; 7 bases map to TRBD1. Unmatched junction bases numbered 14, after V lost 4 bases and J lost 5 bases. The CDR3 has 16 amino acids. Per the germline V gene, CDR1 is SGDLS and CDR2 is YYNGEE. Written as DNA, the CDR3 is TGTGCCAGCAGCCCCGACCCAGGGACAGCTGCTTATGGCTACACCTTC. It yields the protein CASSPDPGTAAYGYTF.

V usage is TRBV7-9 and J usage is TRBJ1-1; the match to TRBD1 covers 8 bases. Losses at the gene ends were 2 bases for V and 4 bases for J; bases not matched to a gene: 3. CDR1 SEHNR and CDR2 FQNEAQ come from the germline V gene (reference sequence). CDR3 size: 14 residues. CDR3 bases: TGTGCCAGCAGCTTACAGGGGGCGTCCACTGAAGCTTTCTTT. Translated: CASSLQGASTEAFF.

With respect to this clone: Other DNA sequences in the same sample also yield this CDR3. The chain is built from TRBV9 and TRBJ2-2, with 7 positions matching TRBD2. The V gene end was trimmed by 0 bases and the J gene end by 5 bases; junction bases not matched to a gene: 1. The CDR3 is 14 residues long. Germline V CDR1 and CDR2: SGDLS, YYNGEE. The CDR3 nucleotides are TGTGCCAGCAGCGTAGGGGGGGGTACCGGGGAGCTGTTTTTT. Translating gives CASSVGGGTGELFF.

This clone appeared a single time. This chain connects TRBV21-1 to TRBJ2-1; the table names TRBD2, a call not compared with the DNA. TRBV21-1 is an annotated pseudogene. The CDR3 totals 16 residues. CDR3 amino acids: CASSCLLAGRGNEQFF. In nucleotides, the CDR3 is TGTGCCAGCAGCTGTCTCCTAGCGGGAAGGGGCAATGAGCAGTTCTTC.

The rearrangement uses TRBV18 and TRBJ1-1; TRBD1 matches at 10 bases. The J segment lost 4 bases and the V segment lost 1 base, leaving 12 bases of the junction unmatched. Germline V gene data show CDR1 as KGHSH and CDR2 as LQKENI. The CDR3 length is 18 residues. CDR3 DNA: TGTGCCAGCTCACCACAGGAGGCGTCCGGGACAGGGGCCACTGAAGCTTTCTTT. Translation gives CASSPQEASGTGATEAFF.